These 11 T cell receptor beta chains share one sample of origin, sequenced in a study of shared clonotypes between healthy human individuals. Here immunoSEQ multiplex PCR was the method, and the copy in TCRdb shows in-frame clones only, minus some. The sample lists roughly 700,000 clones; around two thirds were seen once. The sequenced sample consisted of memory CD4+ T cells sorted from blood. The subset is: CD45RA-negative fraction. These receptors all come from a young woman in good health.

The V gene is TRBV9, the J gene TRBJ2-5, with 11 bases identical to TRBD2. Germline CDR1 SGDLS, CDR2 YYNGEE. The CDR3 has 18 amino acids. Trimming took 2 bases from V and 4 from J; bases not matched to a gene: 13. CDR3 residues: CASSVPPGGSGRGETQYF. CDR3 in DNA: TGTGCCAGCAGCGTTCCTCCTGGTGGTAGCGGGAGGGGAGAGACCCAGTACTTC.

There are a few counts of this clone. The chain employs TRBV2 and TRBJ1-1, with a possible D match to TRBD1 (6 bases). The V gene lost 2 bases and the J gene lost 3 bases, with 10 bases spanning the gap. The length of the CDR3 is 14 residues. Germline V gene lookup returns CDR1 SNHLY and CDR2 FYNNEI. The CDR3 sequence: CASSEWGAHTEAFF. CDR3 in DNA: TGTGCCAGCAGTGAATGGGGGGCCCACACTGAAGCTTTCTTT.

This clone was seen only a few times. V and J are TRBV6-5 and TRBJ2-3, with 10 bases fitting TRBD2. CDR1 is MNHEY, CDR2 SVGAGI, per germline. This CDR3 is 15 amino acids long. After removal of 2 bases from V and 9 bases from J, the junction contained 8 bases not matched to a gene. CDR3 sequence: CASSYVGAGGRTQYF. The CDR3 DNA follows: TGTGCCAGCAGTTACGTGGGAGCGGGAGGGCGCACGCAGTATTTT.

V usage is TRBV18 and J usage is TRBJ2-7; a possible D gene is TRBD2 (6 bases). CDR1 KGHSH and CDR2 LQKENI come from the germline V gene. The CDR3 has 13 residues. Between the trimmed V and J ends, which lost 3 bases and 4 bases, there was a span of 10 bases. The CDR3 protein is CASSPGSIYEQYF. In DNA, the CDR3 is TGTGCCAGCTCACCCGGGAGTATATACGAGCAGTACTTC. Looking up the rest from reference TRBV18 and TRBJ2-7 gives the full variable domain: NAGVMQNPRHLVRRRGQEARLRCSPMKGHSHVYWYRQLPEEGLKFMVYLQKENIIDESGMPKERFSAEFPKEGPSILRIQQVVRGDSAAYFCASSPGSIYEQYFGPGTRLTVT.

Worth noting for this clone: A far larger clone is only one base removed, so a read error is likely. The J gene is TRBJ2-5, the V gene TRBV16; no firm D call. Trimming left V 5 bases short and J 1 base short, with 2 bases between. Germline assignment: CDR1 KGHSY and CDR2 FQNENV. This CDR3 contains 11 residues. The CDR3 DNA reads TGTGCCAGCAGCTCCCAAGAGACCCAGTACTTC. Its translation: CASSSQETQYF.

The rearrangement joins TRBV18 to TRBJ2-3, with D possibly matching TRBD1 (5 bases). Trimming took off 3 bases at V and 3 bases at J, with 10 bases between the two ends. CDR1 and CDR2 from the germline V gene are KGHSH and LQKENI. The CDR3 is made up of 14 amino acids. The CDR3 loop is CASSPWTRTDTQYF. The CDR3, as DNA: TGTGCCAGCTCACCGTGGACAAGGACAGATACGCAGTATTTT.

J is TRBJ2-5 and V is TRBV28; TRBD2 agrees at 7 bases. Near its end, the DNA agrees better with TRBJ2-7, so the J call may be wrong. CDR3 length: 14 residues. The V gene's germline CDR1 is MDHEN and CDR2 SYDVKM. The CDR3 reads CASSLGGSRHEQYF. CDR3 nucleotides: TGTGCCAGCAGTTTGGGCGGGAGTAGACACGAGCAGTACTTC.

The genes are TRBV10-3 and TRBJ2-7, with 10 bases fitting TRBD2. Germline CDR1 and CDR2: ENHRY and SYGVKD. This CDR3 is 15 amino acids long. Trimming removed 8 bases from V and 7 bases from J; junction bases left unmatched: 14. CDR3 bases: TGTGCCATCTCGGGGCTAGCGGGAGAGGAGGGGGAGCAGTACTTC. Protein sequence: CAISGLAGEEGEQYF.

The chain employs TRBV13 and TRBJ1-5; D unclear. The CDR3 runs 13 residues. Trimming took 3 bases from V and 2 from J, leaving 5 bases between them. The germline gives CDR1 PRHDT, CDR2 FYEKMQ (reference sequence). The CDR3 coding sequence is TGTGCCAGCAGCTTGAGTGGCAATCAGCCCCAGCATTTT. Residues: CASSLSGNQPQHF.

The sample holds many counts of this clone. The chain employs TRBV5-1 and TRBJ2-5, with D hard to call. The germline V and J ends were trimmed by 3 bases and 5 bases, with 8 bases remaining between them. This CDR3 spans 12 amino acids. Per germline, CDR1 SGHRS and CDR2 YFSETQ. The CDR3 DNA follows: TGCGCCAGCAGCTCATCCTTGGAGACCCAGTACTTC. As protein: CASSSSLETQYF.

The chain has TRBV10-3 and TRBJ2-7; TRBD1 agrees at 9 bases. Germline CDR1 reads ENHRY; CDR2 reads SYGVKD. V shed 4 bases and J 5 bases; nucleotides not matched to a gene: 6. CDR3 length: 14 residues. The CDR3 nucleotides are TGTGCCATCAGTGCGCTGGGACAGGGCAACGAGCAGTACTTC. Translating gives CAISALGQGNEQYF.